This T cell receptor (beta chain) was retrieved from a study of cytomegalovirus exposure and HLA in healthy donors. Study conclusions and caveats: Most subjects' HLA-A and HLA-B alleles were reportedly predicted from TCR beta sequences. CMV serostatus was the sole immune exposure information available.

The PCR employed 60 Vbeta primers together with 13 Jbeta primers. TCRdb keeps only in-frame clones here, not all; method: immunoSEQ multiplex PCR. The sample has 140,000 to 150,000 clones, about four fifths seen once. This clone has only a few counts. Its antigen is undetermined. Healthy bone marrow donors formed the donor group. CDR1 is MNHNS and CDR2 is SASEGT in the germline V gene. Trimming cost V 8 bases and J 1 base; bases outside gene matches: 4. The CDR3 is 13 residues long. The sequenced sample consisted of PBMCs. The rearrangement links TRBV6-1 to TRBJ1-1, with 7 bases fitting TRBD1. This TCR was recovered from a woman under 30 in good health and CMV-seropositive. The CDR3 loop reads CASGDRENTEAFF. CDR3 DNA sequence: TGTGCCAGCGGGGACAGAGAGAACACTGAAGCTTTCTTT.